These 18 T cell receptor beta chains came from one sample sequenced in a study of low-dose radiotherapy and immunotherapy resistance in tumors. TRAV- and TRBV-specific primers, spanning alpha and beta chains, primed first-strand cDNA. A roughly 20-cycle PCR with a constant-region primer and V-primer adapter amplified TCRs. TCRdb recomputed calls from the reads with MiXCR, one row per CDR3 protein. The sample shows 10,000 to 15,000 distinct CDR3 sequences, 76% of them seen only once. The source of these receptors is a human donor with advanced metastatic prostate, ovarian, gallbladder or colorectal cancer (not recorded which). This table probably holds off-target reads from a library built for another chain.

The chain employs TRBV4-3 and TRBJ2-7; 11 bases are a match to TRBD2. V shed 6 bases, J shed 1 base, and the junction held 14 bases outside the gene matches. This CDR3 has 18 residues. Germline CDR1 and CDR2: LGHNA and YSLEER. The CDR3 DNA sequence: TGCGCCAGCAGTAAGGGGGTTACCGGGACTAGCGGATCCTACGAGCAGTACTTC. Residues: CASSKGVTGTSGSYEQYF.

The V call is TRBV12-3 or TRBV12-4, the J call TRBJ1-1; TRBD1 aligns across 7 bases. CDR3 length: 14 residues. Unmatched junction bases numbered 6, after V lost 6 bases and J lost 2 bases. CDR3 DNA sequence: TGTGCCAGCAGCCGTGGACAGGCTAACACTGAAGCTTTCTTT. It translates to CASSRGQANTEAFF.

There are a few counts of this clonotype. The chain combines TRBV6-2 or TRBV6-3 with TRBJ2-3; D not certain. Per germline, CDR1 MNHEY and CDR2 SVGEGT. V was pared by 2 bases and J by 4 bases, with 13 bases between. The CDR3 contains 15 residues. This CDR3 reads CASSYSLVGADTQYF. The CDR3 nucleotides read TGTGCCAGCAGTTACAGCCTGGTTGGGGCAGATACGCAGTATTTT.

The chain couples TRBV20-1 to TRBJ2-3; D is unresolved. CDR1 DFQATT and CDR2 SNEGSKA come from the germline V gene (reference sequence). V was cut by 6 bases and J by 2 bases, with 12 bases left in between. This CDR3 contains 13 residues. The CDR3 is CSASRSTTDTQYF. The CDR3 DNA sequence: TGCAGTGCGAGTCGGTCTACCACAGATACGCAGTATTTT.

V and J are TRBV28 and TRBJ2-1, with D possibly TRBD2 on 5 matching bases. Trimming stripped 5 bases from V and 7 bases from J, with 12 bases between. The CDR3 is 13 amino acids. The germline gives CDR1 MDHEN, CDR2 SYDVKM. The CDR3 DNA is TGTGCCAGCAGTCTGGGTCGCGGGAATGAGCAGTTCTTC. Protein product: CASSLGRGNEQFF. Filled out from reference TRBV28 and TRBJ2-1, the complete variable domain reads DVKVTQSSRYLVKRTGEKVFLECVQDMDHENMFWYRQDPGLGLRLIYFSYDVKMKEKGDIPEGYSVSREKKERFSLILESASTNQTSMYLCASSLGRGNEQFFGPGTRLTVL.

The chain carries TRBV28 and TRBJ1-2; D is ambiguous. CDR3 size: 13 residues. Trimming removed 8 bases at V and 4 bases at J, with 14 bases between. CDR1 is MDHEN and CDR2 is SYDVKM in the germline V gene. The DNA for the CDR3 is TGTGCCAGCTCTCTAATCGGGAGCTATGGCTACACCTTC. It is translated as CASSLIGSYGYTF.

This clonotype showed up just once. The chain recombines TRBV10-3 with TRBJ2-7, with D hard to call. With 3 bases removed from V and 2 bases from J, the gap between germline ends came to 17 bases. The CDR3 is made up of 16 amino acids. Germline lookup yields CDR1 ENHRY and CDR2 SYGVKD. The CDR3 protein is CAISDHSKGQTYEQYF. CDR3 coding DNA: TGTGCCATCAGTGATCACTCGAAGGGTCAAACCTACGAGCAGTACTTC.

The chain couples TRBV12-3 or TRBV12-4 to TRBJ2-6; no clear D. V lost 3 bases and J lost 8, with 2 bases in between. The CDR3 has 11 amino acids. CDR3 sequence: CASSFSNVLTF. As DNA, the CDR3 is TGTGCCAGCAGTTTCTCCAACGTCCTGACTTTC.

This clonotype was detected only a few times. This chain connects TRBV12-3 or TRBV12-4 to TRBJ1-5; possible D gene TRBD1, 5 bases. CDR3 length equals 15 residues. V was trimmed by 7 bases and J by 6 bases, leaving 19 bases between them. For the CDR3, the DNA is TGTGCCAGCATGGGATTGGCAGGGTTCCCTCAGCCCCAGCATTTT. This codes for CASMGLAGFPQPQHF.

This sequence joins TRBV6-4 and TRBJ2-6; no clear D gene. V was pared by 0 bases and J by 5 bases, with 11 bases between. CDR3 size: 16 residues. The germline gives CDR1 MRHNA, CDR2 SNTAGT. The CDR3 sequence: CASSDSEGNRANVLTF. CDR3 nucleotides: TGTGCCAGCAGTGACTCGGAAGGGAATAGGGCCAACGTCCTGACTTTC.

V usage is TRBV7-6 and J usage is TRBJ2-2; D gene unclear. Trimming cost V 2 bases and J 5 bases, with 6 bases left between them. The germline CDR1 and CDR2 sequences are SGHVS and FNYEAQ. This CDR3 has 13 residues. DNA of the CDR3: TGTGCCAGCAGCTTACAGGAGACCGGGGAGCTGTTTTTT. Protein: CASSLQETGELFF.

This chain joins TRBV20-1 and TRBJ1-2; 11 nucleotides line up with TRBD1. V shed 4 bases, J shed 4 bases, and the junction held 11 bases outside the gene matches. The germline V gene has CDR1 DFQATT and CDR2 SNEGSKA (reference sequence). This CDR3 contains 16 residues. This chain's CDR3 is CSAKTGQGVGPYGYTF. CDR3 sequence (DNA): TGCAGTGCTAAGACGGGACAGGGGGTGGGGCCCTATGGCTACACCTTC.

J is TRBJ1-2 and V is TRBV19; D uncertain. The CDR3 is 13 amino acids. Trimming pared 6 bases from V and 3 bases from J, leaving 11 bases between. Germline V lookup: CDR1 LNHDA, CDR2 SQIVND (reference sequence). This CDR3 reads CASRQSQDYGYTF. CDR3 bases: TGTGCCAGTAGACAGTCCCAGGACTATGGCTACACCTTC.

The chain has TRBV28 and TRBJ2-1; 10 bases map to TRBD2. V gave up 3 bases and J gave up 2 bases; unmatched junction bases: 1. CDR1 MDHEN and CDR2 SYDVKM come from the germline V gene. The CDR3 runs to 15 residues. CDR3 amino acids: CASSFTSGAYNEQFF. The DNA for the CDR3 is TGTGCCAGCAGTTTCACTAGCGGGGCCTACAATGAGCAGTTCTTC.

CDR3 coding DNA: TGCAGCGTTCGGCTCAATGGCAATCAGCCCCAGCATTTT. Protein sequence: CSVRLNGNQPQHF. The chain is built from TRBV29-1 and TRBJ1-5; D gene uncertain. The ends were cut back, 5 bases at V and 2 bases at J, with 10 bases in the middle. Germline V gene lookup returns CDR1 SQVTM and CDR2 ANQGSEA. The CDR3 sequence is 13 residues long.

The gene calls are TRBV4-1 and TRBJ1-4, with 7 bases matching TRBD1. V dropped 4 bases and J dropped 8; count of bases not matched to a gene: 10. The CDR3 totals 15 residues. Germline values: CDR1 MGHRA, CDR2 YSYEKL. The CDR3 DNA follows: TGCGCCAGCAGCCCGCGGCACAGGGGTGAGGAAAAACTGTTTTTT. It encodes CASSPRHRGEEKLFF.

V is TRBV28 and J is TRBJ2-1; 10 nucleotides align to TRBD2. CDR3 length equals 16 residues. V gave up 4 bases and J gave up 12 bases; unmatched junction bases: 15. Germline V lookup: CDR1 MDHEN, CDR2 SYDVKM. CDR3 region: CASSSLPSGRDIVQFF. CDR3 coding DNA: TGTGCCAGCAGTTCACTCCCCAGCGGGAGGGACATAGTGCAGTTCTTC.

This clonotype has a single count. The chain has TRBV28 and TRBJ2-7; maybe TRBD2 (5 bases). Trimming took 3 bases from V and 6 from J, leaving 24 bases between them. CDR1 MDHEN and CDR2 SYDVKM come from the germline V gene. This CDR3 spans 17 amino acids. CDR3 sequence (DNA): TGTGCCAGCAGTTTGGGGATGACGGGATCTTGGAAGGCCGAGCAGTACTTC. Translating it yields CASSLGMTGSWKAEQYF. The whole variable domain, remainder taken from reference TRBV28 and TRBJ2-7, is DVKVTQSSRYLVKRTGEKVFLECVQDMDHENMFWYRQDPGLGLRLIYFSYDVKMKEKGDIPEGYSVSREKKERFSLILESASTNQTSMYLCASSLGMTGSWKAEQYFGPGTRLTVT.